A selection of T cell receptor beta chains follows, all from one sample in a study of human T cells and chemical hapten exposure. TCRdb redid the calling of the RACE reads with MiXCR, one entry per CDR3 protein. This sample has approximately 81,000 distinct CDR3 sequences, with about 8.6% found just once. The specimen sequenced was whole blood. Receptors originate from a male donor in good health. Some clones in this sample may be carry-over from other donors' samples. Each CDR3 is given with its conserved first and last residue. The order of the fields is CDR3 protein, CDR3 DNA, J gene, clone size, V gene, D gene, CDR3 length. D genes are given only for firm matches. A clone size is listed for some rows: how often the clone was seen (once, few, many), or a class if it is expanded.

CASSLAGLAIPDTQYF,TGTGCCAGCAGCTTGGCCGGTTTAGCGATCCCAGATACGCAGTATTTT,TRBJ2-3,few,TRBV5-4,.,16
CASTGATGKVYNEQFF,TGTGCCAGCACCGGGGCCACCGGGAAGGTTTACAATGAGCAGTTCTTC,TRBJ2-1,few,TRBV28,.,16
CASSLVGGGQEKLFF,TGTGCCAGCAGCTTAGTAGGAGGGGGACAAGAAAAACTGTTTTTT,TRBJ1-4,few,TRBV7-9,.,15
CASSLAGTEAYEQYF,TGCGCCAGCAGCTTGGCCGGGACAGAAGCCTACGAGCAGTACTTC,TRBJ2-7,.,TRBV5-1,TRBD1,15
CASRGTSGVADTQYF,TGCGCCAGCAGGGGCACTAGCGGGGTTGCAGATACGCAGTATTTT,TRBJ2-3,.,TRBV5-1,TRBD2,15
CASSLSGAGTDTQYF,TGTGCCAGCAGTTTGTCGGGGGCTGGCACAGATACGCAGTATTTT,TRBJ2-3,.,TRBV12-3/TRBV12-4,.,15
CASSFETGIPDTEAFF,TGTGCCAGCAGCTTCGAGACAGGGATACCGGACACTGAAGCTTTCTTT,TRBJ1-1,few,TRBV7-9,TRBD1,16
CASSYSAGSEAFF,TGTGCCAGCAGTTATTCAGCCGGGTCTGAAGCTTTCTTT,TRBJ1-1,many,TRBV6-5,.,13
CASSSPLELETQYF,TGTGCCAGCAGTTCACCACTAGAGTTGGAGACCCAGTACTTC,TRBJ2-5,few,TRBV27,.,14
CASRGQLTDTQYF,TGTGCCAGCCGCGGACAGCTCACAGATACGCAGTATTTT,TRBJ2-3,few,TRBV6-5,.,13
CASSVQGAGSPLHF,TGTGCCAGCAGCGTACAGGGGGCTGGCTCACCCCTCCACTTT,TRBJ1-6,few,TRBV9,TRBD1,14
CASSQRTGLAGTWQFF,TGTGCCAGCAGCCAGCGGACGGGACTAGCGGGAACGTGGCAGTTCTTC,TRBJ2-1,.,TRBV3-1,TRBD2,16
CASSLDPRSYEQYF,TGCGCCAGCAGCTTGGATCCACGATCCTACGAGCAGTACTTC,TRBJ2-7,many,TRBV5-1,.,14
CASSPPGARGNTEAFF,TGTGCCAGCTCACCACCGGGAGCTAGGGGAAACACTGAAGCTTTCTTT,TRBJ1-1,.,TRBV18,.,16
CASSPPLNTEAFF,TGCGCCAGCAGCCCACCCTTGAACACTGAAGCTTTCTTT,TRBJ1-1,many,TRBV5-1,.,13
CSAVTGANTEAFF,TGCAGTGCCGTAACAGGGGCGAACACTGAAGCTTTCTTT,TRBJ1-1,few,TRBV20-1,TRBD1,13
CASSLSSTVVSPSGANVLTF,TGTGCCAGCAGCCTCTCATCCACAGTCGTGTCTCCCTCTGGGGCCAACGTCCTGACTTTC,TRBJ2-6,.,TRBV3-2,.,20
CASSDWLAGGNQPQHF,TGTGCCAGCAGTGACTGGTTGGCAGGCGGGAATCAGCCCCAGCATTTT,TRBJ1-5,many,TRBV6-2/TRBV6-3,.,16
CASSPHPRGGTNEQFF,TGTGCCAGCAGCCCCCATCCGCGGGGGGGTACGAATGAGCAGTTCTTC,TRBJ2-1,.,TRBV14,TRBD2,16
CASSYTPGQLTSSYNSPLHF,TGTGCCAGCAGTTACACACCTGGGCAGTTAACTAGCTCCTATAATTCACCCCTCCACTTT,TRBJ1-6,.,TRBV6-6,.,20
CSARVVAWALETQYF,TGCAGTGCTAGAGTGGTTGCCTGGGCGTTAGAGACCCAGTACTTC,TRBJ2-5,.,TRBV20-1,.,15
CASSQDRAGVSYNEQFF,TGCGCCAGCAGCCAAGATCGAGCGGGAGTCTCCTACAATGAGCAGTTCTTC,TRBJ2-1,.,TRBV4-1,TRBD2,17
CASTAGSDYGYTF,TGTGCCAGCACCGCTGGCAGCGACTATGGCTACACCTTC,TRBJ1-2,few,TRBV12-3/TRBV12-4,.,13